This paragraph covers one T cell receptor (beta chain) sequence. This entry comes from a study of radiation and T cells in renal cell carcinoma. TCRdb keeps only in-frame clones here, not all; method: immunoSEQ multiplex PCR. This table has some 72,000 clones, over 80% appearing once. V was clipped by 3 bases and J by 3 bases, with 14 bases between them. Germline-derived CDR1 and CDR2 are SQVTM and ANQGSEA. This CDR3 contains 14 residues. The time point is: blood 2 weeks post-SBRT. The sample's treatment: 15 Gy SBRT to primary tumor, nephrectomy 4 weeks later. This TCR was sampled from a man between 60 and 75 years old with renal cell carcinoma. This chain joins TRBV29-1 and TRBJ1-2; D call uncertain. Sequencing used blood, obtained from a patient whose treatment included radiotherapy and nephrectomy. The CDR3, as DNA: TGCAGCGTTGACTTCTCGGAGAGGGACTATGGCTACACCTTC. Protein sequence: CSVDFSERDYGYTF.